These T cell receptor beta chains were read from a single sample in a study of CD8 T cells in ankylosing spondylitis. Each CDR3 protein is one row after TCRdb ran MiXCR on the 5' RACE reads. The sample carries around 40,000 distinct CDR3 sequences, roughly 2.5% recorded once. The specimen sequenced was blood, either unsorted or a sorted T cell fraction (not recorded which). The source is a male donor with ankylosing spondylitis or in good health (not recorded which). Each CDR3 is given with its conserved first and last residue. The D gene is left open where the match is weak. A clone size is listed for some rows: how often the clone was seen (once, few, many), or a class if it is expanded.

size: many
V: TRBV9
D: .
J: TRBJ2-5
DNA: TGTGCCAGCAGCTTTTCCGGGGCGCAACAAGAGACCCAGTACTTC
CDR3: CASSFSGAQQETQYF

size: .
V: TRBV9
D: .
J: TRBJ2-1
DNA: TGTGCCAGCAGCGCCCCCCCAGTAGATGAGCAGTTCTTC
CDR3: CASSAPPVDEQFF

size: many
V: TRBV9
D: .
J: TRBJ2-2
DNA: TGTGCCAGCAGCGTGTCAGGGTGGGCCGGGGAGCTGTTTTTT
CDR3: CASSVSGWAGELFF

size: many
V: TRBV9
D: TRBD1
J: TRBJ2-5
DNA: TGTGCCAGCAGCGTAGCTGGACAGGGTGGGGAGACCCAGTACTTC
CDR3: CASSVAGQGGETQYF

size: many
V: TRBV15
D: .
J: TRBJ1-5
DNA: TGTAGCAATCAGCCCCAGCATTTT
CDR3: CSNQPQHF

size: many
V: TRBV9
D: .
J: TRBJ1-3
DNA: TGTGCCAGCAGCGTAAACCCGGGGGGAAGCGAAATGGTTGGCTCTGGAAACACCATATATTTT
CDR3: CASSVNPGGSEMVGSGNTIYF

size: many
V: TRBV9
D: .
J: TRBJ2-1
DNA: TGTGCCAGCACGGTGAGTGCGAGGGACAATGAGCAGTTCTTC
CDR3: CASTVSARDNEQFF

size: many
V: TRBV9
D: .
J: TRBJ2-2
DNA: TGTGCCAGCAGCCAGGAGGGGAGCAGGGCGAACACCGGGGAGCTGTTTTTT
CDR3: CASSQEGSRANTGELFF

size: many
V: TRBV9
D: .
J: TRBJ2-7
DNA: TGTGCCAGCAGCCAGCGGACAACCCACGAGCAGTACTTC
CDR3: CASSQRTTHEQYF

size: many
V: TRBV9
D: TRBD2
J: TRBJ2-7
DNA: TGTGCCAGCAGCGCGACTAGCGGGCGCCTTCATGAGCAGTACTTC
CDR3: CASSATSGRLHEQYF

size: many
V: TRBV9
D: .
J: TRBJ2-7
DNA: TGTGCCAGCAGCGTAGGTCGGGGCAACGAGCAGTACTTC
CDR3: CASSVGRGNEQYF

size: many
V: TRBV9
D: TRBD1
J: TRBJ2-7
DNA: TGTGCCAGCAGCGTAGGGGGAACAGGGGCCTTCTACGAGCAGTACTTC
CDR3: CASSVGGTGAFYEQYF

size: many
V: TRBV9
D: .
J: TRBJ2-3
DNA: TGTGCCAGCAGCGGTTTCAACACAGATACGCAGTATTTT
CDR3: CASSGFNTDTQYF

size: many
V: TRBV11-1
D: TRBD1
J: TRBJ2-7
DNA: TGTGCCAGCAGCTTAGGAAACCGGGACAGTGGTAGCGTCTACGAGCAGTACTTC
CDR3: CASSLGNRDSGSVYEQYF

size: many
V: TRBV9
D: TRBD2
J: TRBJ2-2
DNA: TGTGCCAGCAGAGGTATAGCGGGAGCCACCGGGGAGCTGTTTTTT
CDR3: CASRGIAGATGELFF

size: many
V: TRBV9
D: TRBD2
J: TRBJ2-7
DNA: TGTGCCAGCAGCGTAGGGACTAGCGTCCCCTACGAGCAGTACTTC
CDR3: CASSVGTSVPYEQYF

size: many
V: TRBV9
D: TRBD1
J: TRBJ1-6
DNA: TGTGCCAGCAGCGACCGGGACAGGGGGCTTTCACCCCTCCACTTT
CDR3: CASSDRDRGLSPLHF

size: many
V: TRBV9
D: .
J: TRBJ1-1
DNA: TGTGCCAGCAGCGTAGATGTGTTGGGGCAAGCTTTCTTT
CDR3: CASSVDVLGQAFF

size: many
V: TRBV9
D: .
J: TRBJ2-3
DNA: TGTGCCAGCAGCGGATTAGGGAATACGCAGTATTTT
CDR3: CASSGLGNTQYF

size: many
V: TRBV9
D: .
J: TRBJ2-1
DNA: TGTGCCAGCAGCTATACACCCCAGGGACTCAATGAGCAGTTCTTC
CDR3: CASSYTPQGLNEQFF

size: many
V: TRBV9
D: TRBD1
J: TRBJ2-3
DNA: TGTGCCAGCAGCGTAGGACAGGGGAAAGATACGCAGTATTTT
CDR3: CASSVGQGKDTQYF

size: many
V: TRBV9
D: .
J: TRBJ2-2
DNA: TGTGCCAGCAGCGAAGGCTCCACCGGGGAGCTGTTTTTT
CDR3: CASSEGSTGELFF

size: many
V: TRBV9
D: .
J: TRBJ2-5
DNA: TGTGCCAGCAGCCCGACCGCTACGGGAGAGACCCAGTACTTC
CDR3: CASSPTATGETQYF

size: many
V: TRBV9
D: TRBD2
J: TRBJ2-2
DNA: TGTGCCAGCAGCGTAGCTAGCGGCACCGGGGAGCTGTTTTTT
CDR3: CASSVASGTGELFF

size: many
V: TRBV9
D: .
J: TRBJ2-5
DNA: TGTGCCAGCAGCCCCCGTCCCCAGGGGGAGACCCAGTACTTC
CDR3: CASSPRPQGETQYF

size: many
V: TRBV20-1
D: .
J: TRBJ2-5
DNA: TGCAGAGACTGTCCGGGCCAACAAGAGACCCAGTACTTC
CDR3: CRDCPGQQETQYF

size: many
V: TRBV9
D: .
J: TRBJ2-1
DNA: TGTGCCAGCAGCGCTAGGGCCTACCTGAATGAGCAGTTCTTC
CDR3: CASSARAYLNEQFF

size: many
V: TRBV9
D: TRBD1
J: TRBJ2-2
DNA: TGTGCCAGCAGCGCCCGGGGACAGGGTTACACCGGGGAGCTGTTTTTT
CDR3: CASSARGQGYTGELFF

size: many
V: TRBV9
D: .
J: TRBJ2-1
DNA: TGTGCCAGCAGCGTAGACGGGAACCCCTACAATGAGCAGTTCTTC
CDR3: CASSVDGNPYNEQFF

size: many
V: TRBV9
D: TRBD1
J: TRBJ2-3
DNA: TGTGCCAGCAGCGTAGAGGGGACAGGGGGCCCAGATACGCAGTATTTT
CDR3: CASSVEGTGGPDTQYF

size: many
V: TRBV24-1
D: .
J: TRBJ2-2
DNA: TGTGCCACCCTGAGAGTGTGGGTCGGGGAGCTGTTTTTT
CDR3: CATLRVWVGELFF

size: many
V: TRBV9
D: .
J: TRBJ2-2
DNA: TGTGCCAGCAGCGCAACAGGTTACCCCACCGGGGAGCTGTTTTTT
CDR3: CASSATGYPTGELFF

size: many
V: TRBV19
D: TRBD2
J: TRBJ2-3
DNA: TGTGCCAGGTGGGGTGGACTAGCGTTAGATACGCAGTATTTT
CDR3: CARWGGLALDTQYF

size: many
V: TRBV9
D: .
J: TRBJ2-5
DNA: TGTGCCAGCAGCGAGGGGGACATCTTTCGAGAGACCCAGTACTTC
CDR3: CASSEGDIFRETQYF

size: many
V: TRBV9
D: .
J: TRBJ2-5
DNA: TGTGCCAGCAGCGTCCGCAGGGAGGATGGGACCCAGTACTTC
CDR3: CASSVRREDGTQYF

size: many
V: TRBV9
D: TRBD2
J: TRBJ2-3
DNA: TGTGCCAGCAGCCCTGGGACTAGCTACACAGATACGCAGTATTTT
CDR3: CASSPGTSYTDTQYF

size: many
V: TRBV9
D: TRBD2
J: TRBJ2-7
DNA: TGTGCCAGCAGCCCTTCCGGGCTAGCGGCTACCTACGAGCAGTACTTC
CDR3: CASSPSGLAATYEQYF

size: many
V: TRBV9
D: TRBD1
J: TRBJ2-1
DNA: TGTGCCAGCAGCGCCGAAGGGGGCCTGGATTATGAGCAGTTCTTC
CDR3: CASSAEGGLDYEQFF

size: many
V: TRBV9
D: .
J: TRBJ1-1
DNA: TGTGCCAGCAGCCCCTTGGGGTCCTCAGCGGCTGAAGCTTTCTTT
CDR3: CASSPLGSSAAEAFF

size: many
V: TRBV7-6
D: .
J: TRBJ2-5
DNA: TGTGCCAGCAGCTTAATCCAGACTCAAGAGACCCAGTACTTC
CDR3: CASSLIQTQETQYF

size: many
V: TRBV9
D: TRBD2
J: TRBJ2-2
DNA: TGTGCCAGCAGCGTAGGTCTGGGACTAGCGGGTAACACCGGGGAGCTGTTTTTT
CDR3: CASSVGLGLAGNTGELFF

size: many
V: TRBV9
D: .
J: TRBJ2-2
DNA: TGTGCCAGCAGCGTGAGCGGCTGGCGGACCGGGGAGCTGTTTTTT
CDR3: CASSVSGWRTGELFF

size: many
V: TRBV9
D: .
J: TRBJ2-1
DNA: TGTGCCAGCAGCCCCCGACAGGTCGGGAATGAGCAGTTCTTC
CDR3: CASSPRQVGNEQFF

size: medium-sized
V: TRBV9
D: .
J: TRBJ1-1
DNA: TGTGCCAGCAGCGAGGGCTGGCAGGGCACTGAAGCTTTCTTT
CDR3: CASSEGWQGTEAFF

size: many
V: TRBV9
D: TRBD2
J: TRBJ2-7
DNA: TGTGCCAGCAGCACAAGCGGCGGGAGAACCTACGAGCAGTACTTC
CDR3: CASSTSGGRTYEQYF

size: many
V: TRBV9
D: .
J: TRBJ2-3
DNA: TGTGCCAGCAGCGTAGGGGGGGCTGTAGATACGCAGTATTTT
CDR3: CASSVGGAVDTQYF

size: many
V: TRBV9
D: TRBD2
J: TRBJ2-1
DNA: TGTGCCAGTACGACTAGCGGGAGCGTTGGCTCCTACAATGAGCAGTTCTTC
CDR3: CASTTSGSVGSYNEQFF

size: many
V: TRBV9
D: TRBD2
J: TRBJ2-1
DNA: TGTGCCAGCAGCCAGGCTGCGGGAGTAGGAAATGAGCAGTTCTTC
CDR3: CASSQAAGVGNEQFF

size: .
V: TRBV9
D: TRBD1
J: TRBJ2-5
DNA: TGTGCCAGCAGCGTCGAAGACAGGGGGCTGGAGACCCAGTACTTC
CDR3: CASSVEDRGLETQYF

size: .
V: TRBV9
D: .
J: TRBJ1-2
DNA: TGTGCCAGCAGCGTAGTAGTCCAGGGGAACTATGGCTACACCTTC
CDR3: CASSVVVQGNYGYTF

size: many
V: TRBV9
D: TRBD2
J: TRBJ2-3
DNA: TGTGCCAGCAGCGTAGCGGCGGGAGGCACAGATACGCAGTATTTT
CDR3: CASSVAAGGTDTQYF

size: many
V: TRBV9
D: .
J: TRBJ2-1
DNA: TGTGCCAGCAGCCGGGACATTTCCTACAATGAGCAGTTCTTC
CDR3: CASSRDISYNEQFF

size: many
V: TRBV9
D: .
J: TRBJ1-5
DNA: TGTGCCAGCAGCGTAGGCTGGGTGAATCAGCCCCAGCATTTT
CDR3: CASSVGWVNQPQHF

size: many
V: TRBV9
D: .
J: TRBJ2-7
DNA: TGTGCCAGCAGCGTAGATTCGGGAGTTAACTACGAGCAGTACTTC
CDR3: CASSVDSGVNYEQYF

size: many
V: TRBV9
D: TRBD2
J: TRBJ2-7
DNA: TGTGCCAGCAGTCGTCGTATGGCTAGCGGGAGGCACGAGCAGTACTTC
CDR3: CASSRRMASGRHEQYF